The 29 T cell receptor beta chains below were found in one sample sequenced in a study of blood T cell repertoires in COVID-19. Generated by immunoSEQ multiplex PCR, the TCRdb table keeps only in-frame clones and is missing some. Altogether about 160,000 clones are present, 82% being singletons, with the ten largest covering around 18%. Material: PBMCs or T cells enriched from blood (not recorded which). All receptors derive from a man in his sixties who had recovered from COVID-19.

The chain couples TRBV28 to TRBJ1-4, with D possibly being TRBD1 (5 bases). This CDR3 is built from 14 residues. V was trimmed by 2 bases and J by 7 bases, leaving 11 bases between them. Germline V gives CDR1 MDHEN, CDR2 SYDVKM. CDR3 sequence reads: CASSLGGDGEKLFF. DNA of the CDR3: TGTGCCAGCAGTTTAGGGGGGGATGGTGAAAAACTGTTTTTT.

The rearrangement uses TRBV9 and TRBJ2-5; 8 nucleotides line up with TRBD1. The CDR3 totals 14 residues. Trimming removed 3 bases from V and 5 bases from J; junction bases left unmatched: 6. Germline CDR1 is SGDLS and CDR2 is YYNGEE. In DNA form, the CDR3 reads TGTGCCAGCAGCGCAGGACAGGGTCGGGAGACCCAGTACTTC. This codes for CASSAGQGRETQYF.

The chain combines TRBV7-3 with TRBJ1-1; TRBD1 aligns across 8 bases. This CDR3 contains 14 residues. Per germline, CDR1 SGHTA and CDR2 FQGTGA. V gave up 5 bases and J gave up 1 base; unmatched junction bases: 3. CDR3: CASSLGQGNTEAFF. The CDR3 nucleotides are TGTGCCAGCAGCCTAGGACAGGGGAACACTGAAGCTTTCTTT.

V usage is TRBV7-9 and J usage is TRBJ2-7, with 8 bases that match TRBD1. The CDR3 is made up of 15 amino acids. J was trimmed by 2 bases and V by 5 bases; bases with no gene match: 8. Germline assignment: CDR1 SEHNR and CDR2 FQNEAQ (reference sequence). Written as DNA, the CDR3 is TGTGCCAGCAGCCTCGACAGGGGTGCAACCTACGAGCAGTACTTC. Protein: CASSLDRGATYEQYF. The full variable domain, with the rest looked up from reference TRBV7-9 and TRBJ2-7, is DTGVSQNPRHKITKRGQNVTFRCDPISEHNRLYWYRQTLGQGPEFLTYFQNEAQLEKSRLLSDRFSAERPKGSFSTLEIQRTEQGDSAMYLCASSLDRGATYEQYFGPGTRLTVT.

The J gene is TRBJ2-7, the V gene TRBV14; D possibly corresponds to TRBD1 (5 bases). The CDR3 covers 15 residues. The V and J ends lost 0 bases and 2 bases respectively, with 11 bases between them. The germline V gene encodes CDR1 SGHDN and CDR2 FVKESK. The CDR3: CASSQDTGSAYEQYF. CDR3 nucleotide sequence: TGTGCCAGCAGCCAAGATACAGGTTCAGCCTACGAGCAGTACTTC.

This clone was observed a handful of times. This chain joins TRBV5-1 and TRBJ2-1, with 10 positions matching TRBD1. The CDR3 totals 18 residues. CDR1 is SGHRS, CDR2 YFSETQ, per germline. V was pared by 0 bases and J by 7 bases, with 13 bases of the junction left unmatched. CDR3 DNA sequence: TGCGCCAGCAGCTTGGTGTGGGACAGGGGAGGAATACTGAATGAGCAGTTCTTC. It encodes CASSLVWDRGGILNEQFF.

V usage is TRBV5-1 and J usage is TRBJ1-5; 9 positions match TRBD1. Germline lookup yields CDR1 SGHRS and CDR2 YFSETQ. The length of the CDR3 is 17 residues. The V gene end was trimmed by 4 bases and the J gene end by 0 bases; junction bases not matched to a gene: 8. CDR3 DNA sequence: TGCGCCAGCAGCCCCGGGACAGGGACCTATAGCAATCAGCCCCAGCATTTT. It yields the protein CASSPGTGTYSNQPQHF. The whole variable domain, remainder taken from reference TRBV5-1 and TRBJ1-5, is KAGVTQTPRYLIKTRGQQVTLSCSPISGHRSVSWYQQTPGQGLQFLFEYFSETQRNKGNFPGRFSGRQFSNSRSEMNVSTLELGDSALYLCASSPGTGTYSNQPQHFGDGTRLSIL.

This clone has at least ten counts. The chain couples TRBV29-1 to TRBJ2-2; D is perhaps TRBD2 (6 bases). This CDR3 has 13 amino acids. V was clipped by 4 bases and J by 3 bases, with 9 bases between them. From germline, CDR1 is SQVTM and CDR2 ANQGSEA. As DNA, the CDR3 is TGCAGCGTTGGCAGGGAGGACACCGGGGAGCTGTTTTTT. This sequence encodes CSVGREDTGELFF.

In regard to this clone: Other DNA sequences within the sample encode an identical CDR3. The V and J genes are TRBV9 and TRBJ2-1; 13 bases fit TRBD2. V was clipped by 0 bases and J by 6 bases; unmatched bases: 0. The V gene's germline CDR1 is SGDLS and CDR2 YYNGEE. This CDR3 has 15 residues. Here the CDR3 DNA reads TGTGCCAGCAGCGTAGGGACTAGCGGGAGCAATGAGCAGTTCTTC. This sequence encodes CASSVGTSGSNEQFF.

The V gene is TRBV6-5, the J gene TRBJ1-2, with TRBD1 identical over 10 bases. With V trimmed by 5 bases and J by 3 bases, 6 bases remained unmatched. The germline CDR1 and CDR2 sequences are MNHEY and SVGAGI. The CDR3 extends over 15 amino acids. The CDR3 sequence: CASSPRTGGDYGYTF. DNA of the CDR3: TGTGCCAGCAGTCCCCGGACAGGGGGGGACTATGGCTACACCTTC.

The sample holds one count of this clone. J is TRBJ2-1 and V is TRBV3-1 (or the pseudogene TRBV3-2); 9 positions match TRBD2. The germline V gene encodes CDR1 LGHDT and CDR2 YNNKEL (reference sequence). CDR3 size: 17 residues. V trimming: 5 bases; J trimming: 6 bases; junction bases outside the gene matches: 14. CDR3 DNA: TGTGCCAGCAGCTTAGGAGGCGGCGGGAGGGCCATCAATGAGCAGTTCTTC. Translation gives CASSLGGGGRAINEQFF.

This clone appeared once. The chain carries TRBV7-9 and TRBJ1-2; D uncertain. Germline CDR1 and CDR2: SEHNR and FQNEAQ (reference sequence). The V and J ends lost 4 bases and 3 bases respectively, with 18 bases between them. This CDR3 comprises 16 residues. In nucleotides, the CDR3 is TGTGCCAGCAGCTCTCCCCTTATAAGGAGGGACTATGGCTACACCTTC. This translates into CASSSPLIRRDYGYTF.

The chain joins TRBV27 to TRBJ2-3; maybe TRBD1 (6 bases). With 5 bases removed from V and 5 bases from J, the gap between germline ends came to 23 bases. The CDR3 loop spans 17 amino acids. CDR1 and CDR2 from the germline V gene are MNHEY and SMNVEV (reference sequence). The CDR3 loop is CASSPPGQLRVGDTQYF. CDR3 coding DNA: TGTGCCAGCAGTCCCCCCGGACAGTTAAGGGTCGGAGATACGCAGTATTTT.

The V gene is TRBV9, the J gene TRBJ2-7; TRBD1 matches 8 bases. The length of the CDR3 is 15 residues. After removal of 4 bases from V and 1 base from J, the junction contained 7 bases not matched to a gene. Germline CDR1 and CDR2: SGDLS and YYNGEE. The CDR3: CASSPAGQGSYEQYF. CDR3 DNA: TGTGCCAGCAGCCCAGCTGGACAGGGTTCCTACGAGCAGTACTTC.

This clone was recorded only once. J is TRBJ2-2 and V is TRBV11-3; D might be TRBD2 (5 bases). The CDR3 sequence is 15 residues long. Germline CDR1 is SGHNT and CDR2 is YENEEA. Trimming took off 5 bases at V and 0 bases at J, with 10 bases between the two ends. The CDR3 is CASSPGSSNTGELFF. For the CDR3, the DNA is TGTGCCAGCAGCCCGGGATCCTCGAACACCGGGGAGCTGTTTTTT.

The V and J genes are TRBV28 and TRBJ2-2; 13 bases are shared with TRBD2. The CDR3 has 16 amino acids. The junction had 6 bases not matched to a gene; V was cut back by 6 bases and J by 5 bases. Germline assignment: CDR1 MDHEN and CDR2 SYDVKM. The CDR3 bases are TGTGCCAGCAGATCGACTAGCGGGGGGCTAACCGGGGAGCTGTTTTTT. Its translation is CASRSTSGGLTGELFF.

The CDR3: CASSSRGSRQFF. The CDR3 DNA reads TGTGCCAGCAGCAGCCGGGGGAGTCGGCAGTTCTTC. The chain has TRBV5-4 and TRBJ2-1; a weak D match, TRBD2 (6 bases). Trimming cost V 4 bases and J 12 bases, with 14 bases left between them. Per the germline V gene, CDR1 is SGHNT and CDR2 is YYREEE (reference sequence). The CDR3 spans 12 residues. Filled out from reference TRBV5-4 and TRBJ2-1, the complete variable domain reads ETGVTQSPTHLIKTRGQQVTLRCSSQSGHNTVSWYQQALGQGPQFIFQYYREEENGRGNFPPRFSGLQFPNYSSELNVNALELDDSALYLCASSSRGSRQFFGPGTRLTVL.

This clone appeared a single time. This sequence joins TRBV9 and TRBJ2-1; 7 bases line up with TRBD2. The germline V gene has CDR1 SGDLS and CDR2 YYNGEE. The CDR3 loop spans 15 amino acids. V gave up 0 bases and J gave up 5 bases; unmatched junction bases: 5. DNA for the CDR3: TGTGCCAGCAGCGTAGAAGCGGGGCCGGACAATGAGCAGTTCTTC. It translates to CASSVEAGPDNEQFF.

A remark on this clone: The identical CDR3 is also encoded by other nucleotide sequences in the sample. The chain carries TRBV10-3 and TRBJ2-1, with 7 positions matching TRBD1. V lost 0 bases and J lost 4; bases outside the gene matches: 6. The CDR3 length is 16 residues. Per germline, CDR1 ENHRY and CDR2 SYGVKD. CDR3 sequence reads: CAISESTGMTYNEQFF. CDR3 in DNA: TGTGCCATCAGTGAGTCGACAGGGATGACATACAATGAGCAGTTCTTC.

Only a few counts were recorded for this clone. V is TRBV5-5 and J is TRBJ2-1, with 8 bases identical to TRBD1. The V segment lost 0 bases and the J segment 6 bases; nucleotides outside the gene matches: 11. CDR1 and CDR2 (germline): SGHKS, YYEKEE (reference sequence). The CDR3 totals 17 residues. This CDR3 is CASSLGARTGNGNEQFF. For the CDR3, the DNA is TGTGCCAGCAGCTTGGGTGCGCGGACAGGGAATGGCAATGAGCAGTTCTTC. Full variable domain (remainder filled in from reference TRBV5-5 and TRBJ2-1): DAGVTQSPTHLIKTRGQQVTLRCSPISGHKSVSWYQQVLGQGPQFIFQYYEKEERGRGNFPDRFSARQFPNYSSELNVNALLLGDSALYLCASSLGARTGNGNEQFFGPGTRLTVL.

The genes are TRBV3-1 (or the pseudogene TRBV3-2) and TRBJ1-6; 8 nucleotides line up with TRBD1. Trimming removed 4 bases from V and 8 bases from J; junction bases left unmatched: 4. The CDR3 loop spans 14 amino acids. The germline CDR1 and CDR2 sequences are LGHDT and YNNKEL (reference sequence). For the CDR3, the DNA is TGTGCCAGCAGCCCCGGACAGGGCGATTCACCCCTCCACTTT. Protein: CASSPGQGDSPLHF.

The chain uses TRBV2 and TRBJ2-7, with TRBD1 matching 8 bases. The CDR3 loop spans 14 amino acids. The germline V gene encodes CDR1 SNHLY and CDR2 FYNNEI. With V trimmed by 6 bases and J by 0 bases, 4 bases remained unmatched. CDR3 amino acids: CASRQGVNSYEQYF. The CDR3 DNA follows: TGTGCCAGCAGACAGGGGGTGAACTCCTACGAGCAGTACTTC.

This clone occurred once. The CDR3 reads CASSWSGRGDSPLHF. In DNA form, the CDR3 reads TGTGCCAGCAGTTGGTCTGGCAGGGGCGATTCACCCCTCCACTTT. The V gene is TRBV6-5, the J gene TRBJ1-6; perhaps TRBD1 as D (6 bases). This CDR3 has 15 residues. Deletions cut 4 bases from V and 8 bases from J, with 15 bases between. Germline V CDR1 and CDR2: MNHEY, SVGAGI.

This chain links TRBV9 with TRBJ2-3, with 10 bases aligning to TRBD1. Per the germline V gene, CDR1 is SGDLS and CDR2 is YYNGEE. This CDR3 spans 18 amino acids. The ends lost 0 bases at V and 5 bases at J; junction bases unmatched: 12. In DNA, the CDR3 is TGTGCCAGCAGCGTAGAGGTGAGACCGGGACAGGGGAAAGATACGCAGTATTTT. It is translated as CASSVEVRPGQGKDTQYF.

CDR3 sequence reads: CASSESPGGGPQHF. The CDR3 DNA is TGTGCCAGCAGTGAATCGCCTGGGGGGGGGCCCCAGCATTTT. J is TRBJ1-5 and V is TRBV6-1; possibly TRBD1 for D (5 bases). The CDR3 extends over 14 amino acids. Germline V gene data show CDR1 as MNHNS and CDR2 as SASEGT. The germline V and J ends were trimmed by 2 bases and 9 bases, with 14 bases remaining between them.

The CDR3 loop reads CASRALDSGNYGYTF. The DNA for the CDR3 is TGTGCCAGTAGGGCCCTGGACAGTGGTAACTATGGCTACACCTTC. The chain is built from TRBV19 and TRBJ1-2; D is possibly TRBD1 (6 bases). Trimming left V 6 bases short and J 1 base short, with 15 bases between. CDR1 and CDR2 (germline): LNHDA, SQIVND (reference sequence). The length of the CDR3 is 15 residues.

This clone was seen a few times. This rearrangement joins TRBV3-1 (or the pseudogene TRBV3-2) to TRBJ2-7; D may be TRBD1 (6 bases). CDR3 length equals 12 residues. Germline values: CDR1 LGHDT, CDR2 YNNKEL (reference sequence). The germline V and J ends were trimmed by 4 bases and 3 bases, with 7 bases remaining between them. The CDR3 nucleotides are TGTGCCAGCAGCCCACAGGGCTACGAGCAGTACTTC. Amino acids: CASSPQGYEQYF.

The count of this clone is one. The rearrangement links TRBV19 to TRBJ2-5, with 8 bases lining up with TRBD2. Germline V lookup: CDR1 LNHDA, CDR2 SQIVND (reference sequence). The CDR3 contains 13 residues. V lost 4 bases to trimming and J lost 4 bases; unmatched junction nucleotides: 2. CDR3 sequence reads: CASSTSGGETQYF. The CDR3 DNA reads TGTGCCAGTAGTACCAGCGGGGGAGAGACCCAGTACTTC.

CDR3 bases: TGTGCCTGGAGCATTCCCGGCCCGACAAACACTGAAGCTTTCTTT. The encoded protein is CAWSIPGPTNTEAFF. V usage is TRBV30 and J usage is TRBJ1-1; D is unresolved. CDR1 and CDR2 from the germline V gene are GTSNPN and SVGIG (reference sequence). The CDR3 runs to 15 residues. V lost 3 bases to trimming and J lost 2 bases, with 16 bases between them.